The entry that follows covers one T cell receptor (beta chain) sequence. The record originates from a study of blood T cell repertoires in COVID-19. This table comes from immunoSEQ multiplex PCR, and its TCRdb copy is limited to in-frame clones, with some not included. The sample gives roughly 70,000 clones, 70% to 90% of which show up once; about 1.5% is in the top ten. The trim removed 5 bases at V and 5 bases at J, leaving 4 bases unmatched. This CDR3 is built from 14 residues. From germline, CDR1 is LNHDA and CDR2 SQIVND (reference sequence). The V call is TRBV19, the J call TRBJ1-1; 11 bases agree with TRBD1. What was sequenced was peripheral blood. This TCR derives from a human donor in a cohort sampled during active COVID-19. CDR3 sequence: CASSAGQGGTEAFF. The CDR3 region has the DNA TGTGCCAGTAGTGCGGGACAGGGGGGGACTGAAGCTTTCTTT.